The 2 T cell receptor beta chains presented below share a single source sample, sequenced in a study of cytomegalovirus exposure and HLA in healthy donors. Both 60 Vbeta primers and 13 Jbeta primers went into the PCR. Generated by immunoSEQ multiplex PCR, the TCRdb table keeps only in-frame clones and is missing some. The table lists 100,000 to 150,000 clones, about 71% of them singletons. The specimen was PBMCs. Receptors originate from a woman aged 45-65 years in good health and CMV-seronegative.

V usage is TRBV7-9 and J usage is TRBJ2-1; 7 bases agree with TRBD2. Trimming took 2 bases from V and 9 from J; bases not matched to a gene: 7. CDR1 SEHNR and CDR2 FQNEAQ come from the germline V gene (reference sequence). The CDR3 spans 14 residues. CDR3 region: CASSLQVGRSEQFF. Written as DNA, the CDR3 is TGTGCCAGCAGCTTACAGGTCGGGAGGAGTGAGCAGTTCTTC.

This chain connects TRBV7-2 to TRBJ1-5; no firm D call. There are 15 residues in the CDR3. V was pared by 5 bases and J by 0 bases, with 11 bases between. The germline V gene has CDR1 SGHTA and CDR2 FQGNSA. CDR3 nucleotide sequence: TGTGCCAGCAGCCGGGAGCTATATAGCAATCAGCCCCAGCATTTT. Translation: CASSRELYSNQPQHF.